This T cell receptor beta chain derives from a study of blood T cells in healthy people across ages. Whole-study context: About one barcoded beta molecule per two T cells was the capture yield of template switching. Whole-study findings and limits: More naive CD4+ cells and higher diversity marked long-lived donors relative to aged donors.

PBMCs numbering at least 6.5 million were isolated per sample. V dropped 0 bases and J dropped 6; count of bases not matched to a gene: 12. Per the germline V gene, CDR1 is MGHRA and CDR2 is YSYEKL. The CDR3 totals 18 residues. Through a sample-barcoded 5' primer and a J-beta primer mix, a second PCR was run for roughly 6 to 12 cycles. TCRdb used MiXCR to reprocess the 5' RACE reads, holding one entry per CDR3 protein. The data contain 1.6 million or so distinct CDR3 sequences, 30% to 35% of them singletons. This clonotype has more than one count but fewer than ten. Antigen unknown. Sequenced input: blood. The sequence derives from a woman aged 25 to 39 in good health. The chain employs TRBV4-1 and TRBJ2-1; 9 bases match TRBD2. The CDR3 sequence: CASSQEGRGTSYPNEQFF. The CDR3 DNA follows: TGCGCCAGCAGCCAAGAGGGTAGAGGGACTAGCTATCCCAATGAGCAGTTCTTC.